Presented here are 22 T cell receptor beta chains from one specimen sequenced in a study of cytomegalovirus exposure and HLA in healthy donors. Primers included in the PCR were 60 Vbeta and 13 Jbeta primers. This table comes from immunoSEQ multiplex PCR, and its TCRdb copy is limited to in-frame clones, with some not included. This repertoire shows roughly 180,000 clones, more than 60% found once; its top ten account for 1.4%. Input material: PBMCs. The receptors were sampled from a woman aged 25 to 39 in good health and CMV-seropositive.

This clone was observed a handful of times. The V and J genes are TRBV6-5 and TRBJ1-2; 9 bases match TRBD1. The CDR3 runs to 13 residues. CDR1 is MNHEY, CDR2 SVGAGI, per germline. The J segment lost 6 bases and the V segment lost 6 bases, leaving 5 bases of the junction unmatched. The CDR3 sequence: CASSRDRDDGYTF. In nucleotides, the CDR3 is TGTGCCAGCAGCCGGGACAGGGACGATGGCTACACCTTC.

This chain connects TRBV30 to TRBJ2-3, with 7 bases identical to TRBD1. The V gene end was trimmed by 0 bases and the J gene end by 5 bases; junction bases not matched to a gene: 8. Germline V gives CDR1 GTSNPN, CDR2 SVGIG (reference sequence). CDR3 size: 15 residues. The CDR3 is CAWSVPRGGGDTQYF. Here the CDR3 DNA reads TGTGCCTGGAGTGTACCGAGAGGGGGCGGAGATACGCAGTATTTT.

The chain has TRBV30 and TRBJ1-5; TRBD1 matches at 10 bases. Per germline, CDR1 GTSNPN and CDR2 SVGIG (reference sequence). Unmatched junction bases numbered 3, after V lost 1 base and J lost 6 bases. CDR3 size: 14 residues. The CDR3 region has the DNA TGTGCCTGGAGTGGACAGGGGGCAAGTCAGCCCCAGCATTTT. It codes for CAWSGQGASQPQHF.

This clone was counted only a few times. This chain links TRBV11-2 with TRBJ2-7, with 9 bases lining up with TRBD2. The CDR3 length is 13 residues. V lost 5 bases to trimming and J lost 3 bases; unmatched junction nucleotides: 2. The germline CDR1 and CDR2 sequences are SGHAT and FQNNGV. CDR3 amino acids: CASSATSGYEQYF. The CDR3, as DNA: TGTGCCAGCAGCGCGACTAGCGGCTACGAGCAGTACTTC.

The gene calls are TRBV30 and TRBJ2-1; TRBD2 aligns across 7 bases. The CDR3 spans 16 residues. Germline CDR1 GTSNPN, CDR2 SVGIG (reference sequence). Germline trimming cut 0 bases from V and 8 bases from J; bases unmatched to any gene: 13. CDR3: CAWSVYIERGRYEQFF. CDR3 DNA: TGTGCCTGGAGTGTATACATCGAGCGGGGTCGATATGAGCAGTTCTTC. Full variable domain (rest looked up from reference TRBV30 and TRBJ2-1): SQTIHQWPATLVQPVGSPLSLECTVEGTSNPNLYWYRQAAGRGLQLLFYSVGIGQISSEVPQNLSASRPQDRQFILSSKKLLLSDSGFYLCAWSVYIERGRYEQFFGPGTRLTVL.

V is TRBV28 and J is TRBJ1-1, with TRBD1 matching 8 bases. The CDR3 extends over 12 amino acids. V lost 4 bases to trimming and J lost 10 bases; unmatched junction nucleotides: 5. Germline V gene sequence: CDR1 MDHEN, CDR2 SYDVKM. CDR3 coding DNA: TGTGCCAGCAGTTCCGACAGGGGAGGAGCTTTCTTT. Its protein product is CASSSDRGGAFF.

CDR3: CASSDRDGYTF. The CDR3 region has the DNA TGTGCCAGCAGCGACAGGGATGGCTACACCTTC. The chain employs TRBV21-1 and TRBJ1-2; the listed D gene, TRBD1, was not tested against the DNA. TRBV21-1 is tagged as a pseudogene. There are 11 residues in the CDR3.

CDR3: CASRAGREADTQYF. In DNA, the CDR3 is TGTGCCAGCAGAGCAGGGCGGGAGGCAGATACGCAGTATTTT. The chain is built from TRBV7-2 and TRBJ2-3; 8 bases agree with TRBD2. CDR1 SGHTA and CDR2 FQGNSA come from the germline V gene. CDR3 length: 14 amino acids. J lost 4 bases, V lost 6 bases, and 6 bases had no gene match.

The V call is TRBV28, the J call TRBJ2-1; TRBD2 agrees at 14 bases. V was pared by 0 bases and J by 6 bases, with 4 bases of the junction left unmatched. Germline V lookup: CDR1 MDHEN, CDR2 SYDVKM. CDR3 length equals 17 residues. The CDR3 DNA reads TGTGCCAGCAGTTTATGGACAGGGACTAGCGGGAGCAATGAGCAGTTCTTC. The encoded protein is CASSLWTGTSGSNEQFF.

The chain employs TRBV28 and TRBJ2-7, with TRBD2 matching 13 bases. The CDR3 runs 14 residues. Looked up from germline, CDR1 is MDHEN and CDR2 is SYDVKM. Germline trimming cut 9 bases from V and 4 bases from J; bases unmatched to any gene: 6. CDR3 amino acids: CASRPGLAGYEQYF. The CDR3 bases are TGTGCCAGTCGACCGGGACTAGCGGGATACGAGCAGTACTTC.

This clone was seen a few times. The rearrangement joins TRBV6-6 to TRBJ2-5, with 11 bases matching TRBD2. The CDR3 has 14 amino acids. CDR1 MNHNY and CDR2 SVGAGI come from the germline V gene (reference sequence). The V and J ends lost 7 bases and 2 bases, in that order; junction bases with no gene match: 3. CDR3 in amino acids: CASKTSGVQETQYF. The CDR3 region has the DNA TGTGCCAGCAAGACTAGCGGGGTACAAGAGACCCAGTACTTC.

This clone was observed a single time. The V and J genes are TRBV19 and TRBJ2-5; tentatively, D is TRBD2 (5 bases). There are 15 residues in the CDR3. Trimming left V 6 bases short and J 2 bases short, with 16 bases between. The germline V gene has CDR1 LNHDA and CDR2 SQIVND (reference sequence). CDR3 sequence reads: CASRSAGGGQETQYF. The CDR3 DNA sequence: TGTGCCAGTAGATCGGCAGGTGGAGGACAAGAGACCCAGTACTTC.

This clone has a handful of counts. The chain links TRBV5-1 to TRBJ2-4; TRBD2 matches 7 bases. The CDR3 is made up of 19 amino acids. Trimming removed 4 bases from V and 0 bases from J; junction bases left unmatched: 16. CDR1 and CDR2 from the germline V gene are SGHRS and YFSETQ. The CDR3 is CASSDHIGGRAEAKNIQYF. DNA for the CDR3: TGCGCCAGCAGCGACCATATTGGGGGGAGGGCTGAAGCCAAAAACATTCAGTACTTC.

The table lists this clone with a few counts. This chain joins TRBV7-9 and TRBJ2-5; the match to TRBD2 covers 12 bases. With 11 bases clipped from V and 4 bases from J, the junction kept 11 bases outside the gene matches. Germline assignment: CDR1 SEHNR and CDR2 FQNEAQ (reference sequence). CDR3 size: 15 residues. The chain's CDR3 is CARGLAGREGETQYF. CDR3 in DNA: TGTGCCCGGGGACTAGCGGGCCGGGAGGGAGAGACCCAGTACTTC.

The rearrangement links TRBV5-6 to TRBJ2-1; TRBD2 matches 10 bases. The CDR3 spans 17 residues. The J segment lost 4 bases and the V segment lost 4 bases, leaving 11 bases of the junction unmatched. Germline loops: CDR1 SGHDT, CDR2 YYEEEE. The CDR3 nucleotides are TGTGCCAGCAGCCCCGACACGACTAGCGGGTTTTACAATGAGCAGTTCTTC. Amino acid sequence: CASSPDTTSGFYNEQFF.

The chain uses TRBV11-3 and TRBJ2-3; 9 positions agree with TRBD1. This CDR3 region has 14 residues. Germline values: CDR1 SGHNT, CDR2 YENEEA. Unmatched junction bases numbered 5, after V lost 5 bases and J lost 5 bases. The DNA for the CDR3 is TGTGCCAGCAGCAAGACAGGGGGAGGAGATACGCAGTATTTT. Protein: CASSKTGGGDTQYF. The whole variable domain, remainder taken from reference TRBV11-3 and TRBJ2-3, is EAGVVQSPRYKIIEKKQPVAFWCNPISGHNTLYWYLQNLGQGPELLIRYENEEAVDDSQLPKDRFSAERLKGVDSTLKIQPAELGDSAVYLCASSKTGGGDTQYFGPGTRLTVL.

The CDR3 nucleotides read TGTGCCAGCAGCCAAGATTGGCAGGGGGCCTCTGGGGCCAACGTCCTGACTTTC. This gives the protein CASSQDWQGASGANVLTF. This chain connects TRBV4-2 to TRBJ2-6, with 8 positions matching TRBD1. CDR3 length equals 18 residues. V trimming: 0 bases; J trimming: 0 bases; junction bases outside the gene matches: 4. The V gene's germline CDR1 is LGHNA and CDR2 YNFKEQ.

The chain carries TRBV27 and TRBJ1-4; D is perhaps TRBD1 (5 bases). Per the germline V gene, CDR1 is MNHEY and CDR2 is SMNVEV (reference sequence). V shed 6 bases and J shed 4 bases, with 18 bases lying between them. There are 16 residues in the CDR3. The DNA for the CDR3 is TGTGCCAGCAGGCCCGAAGGGTGGGGCCTTAATGAAAAACTGTTTTTT. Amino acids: CASRPEGWGLNEKLFF.

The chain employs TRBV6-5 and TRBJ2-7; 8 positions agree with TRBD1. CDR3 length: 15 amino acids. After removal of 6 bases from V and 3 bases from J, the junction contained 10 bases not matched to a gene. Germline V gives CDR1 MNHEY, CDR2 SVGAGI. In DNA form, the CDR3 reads TGTGCCAGCAGGGGACAGGATCCCCCTTACTACGAGCAGTACTTC. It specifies CASRGQDPPYYEQYF.

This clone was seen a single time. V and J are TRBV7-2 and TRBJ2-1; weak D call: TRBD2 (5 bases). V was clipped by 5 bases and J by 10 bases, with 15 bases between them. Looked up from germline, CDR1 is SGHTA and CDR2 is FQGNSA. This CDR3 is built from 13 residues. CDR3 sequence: CASSPAGPGEQFF. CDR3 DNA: TGTGCCAGCAGCCCAGCTGGGCCGGGGGAGCAGTTCTTC.

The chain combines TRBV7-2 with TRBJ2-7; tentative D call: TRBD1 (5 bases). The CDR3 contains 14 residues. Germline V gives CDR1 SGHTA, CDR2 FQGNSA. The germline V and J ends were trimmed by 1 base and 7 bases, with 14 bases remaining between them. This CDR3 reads CASSLGTLPKEQYF. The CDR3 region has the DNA TGTGCCAGCAGCTTAGGGACACTACCTAAGGAGCAGTACTTC. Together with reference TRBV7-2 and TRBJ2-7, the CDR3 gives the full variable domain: GAGVSQSPSNKVTEKGKDVELRCDPISGHTALYWYRQSLGQGLEFLIYFQGNSAPDKSGLPSDRFSAERTGGSVSTLTIQRTQQEDSAVYLCASSLGTLPKEQYFGPGTRLTVT.

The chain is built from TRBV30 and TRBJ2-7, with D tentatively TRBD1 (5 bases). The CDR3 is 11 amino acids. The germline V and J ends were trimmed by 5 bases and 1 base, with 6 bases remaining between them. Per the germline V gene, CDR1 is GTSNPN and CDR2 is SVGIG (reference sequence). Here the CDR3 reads CAWGASYEQYF. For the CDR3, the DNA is TGTGCCTGGGGGGCGTCCTACGAGCAGTACTTC.